The 26 T cell receptor beta chains presented below share a single source sample, sequenced in a study of CD8 T cells in ankylosing spondylitis. TCRdb fed the 5' RACE reads into MiXCR, producing one record per CDR3 protein. The sample has fewer than 500,000 distinct CDR3 sequences, 20% to 25% seen once. Antigens for these TCRs are unknown. Study observations and caveats: Apparently characteristic of ankylosing spondylitis blood was a TCR beta motif (about 8 highly homologous variants).

Sample: blood, either unsorted or a sorted T cell fraction (not recorded which). Receptor source: a male donor with ankylosing spondylitis.

Only a few counts were recorded for this clonotype. This chain connects TRBV4-1 to TRBJ2-7, with D perhaps matching TRBD1 (7 bases). The CDR3 has 14 residues. From germline, CDR1 is MGHRA and CDR2 YSYEKL. Trimming cost V 3 bases and J 3 bases, with 12 bases left between them. In DNA form, the CDR3 reads TGCGCCAGCAGCCATTACAGGGGAGGCTACGAGCAGTACTTC. It codes for CASSHYRGGYEQYF.

The CDR3 sequence: CASSQGPAGVNEQFF. The CDR3 nucleotides read TGTGCCAGCAGCCAAGGCCCAGCGGGAGTGAATGAGCAGTTCTTC. The chain combines TRBV3-1 with TRBJ2-1; 8 nucleotides align to TRBD2. The CDR3 spans 15 residues. CDR1 and CDR2 from the germline V gene are LGHDT and YNNKEL (reference sequence). V shed 1 base, J shed 7 bases, and the junction held 6 bases outside the gene matches.

The J gene is TRBJ2-2, the V gene TRBV2; 12 bases line up with TRBD2. CDR1 is SNHLY and CDR2 is FYNNEI in the germline V gene. The V segment lost 4 bases and the J segment 4 bases; nucleotides outside the gene matches: 10. CDR3 size: 18 residues. Written as DNA, the CDR3 is TGTGCCAGCAGTGGTTTCGGACTAGCGGGAAGTGTCACCGGGGAGCTGTTTTTT. Residues: CASSGFGLAGSVTGELFF. The full variable domain, its missing parts supplied by reference TRBV2 and TRBJ2-2, is EPEVTQTPSHQVTQMGQEVILRCVPISNHLYFYWYRQILGQKVEFLVSFYNNEISEKSEIFDDQFSVERPDGSNFTLKIRSTKLEDSAMYFCASSGFGLAGSVTGELFFGEGSRLTVL.

This clonotype was counted only a few times. The chain is built from TRBV12-3 or TRBV12-4 and TRBJ1-6; the D gene is possibly TRBD1 (5 bases). This CDR3 has 14 amino acids. Trimming shortened V by 6 bases and J by 6 bases, and 12 bases separated the two germline ends. The CDR3 reads CASRPGTLNSPLHF. CDR3 DNA sequence: TGTGCCAGCAGACCCGGGACCCTTAATTCACCCCTCCACTTT.

This clonotype was counted between two and nine times. The chain carries TRBV29-1 and TRBJ1-4, with 7 bases fitting TRBD1. Germline assignment: CDR1 SQVTM and CDR2 ANQGSEA. Losses at the gene ends were 4 bases for V and 6 bases for J; bases not matched to a gene: 5. This CDR3 has 13 amino acids. CDR3 in amino acids: CSVGQGRDEKLFF. CDR3 in DNA: TGCAGCGTTGGACAGGGTAGGGATGAAAAACTGTTTTTT.

Ten or more counts support this clonotype. V usage is TRBV12-3 or TRBV12-4 and J usage is TRBJ1-4; D uncertain. This CDR3 has 17 residues. The V gene lost 7 bases and the J gene lost 0 bases, with 18 bases spanning the gap. The CDR3 reads CASTYYSPSATNEKLFF. CDR3 nucleotides: TGTGCCAGCACCTACTACAGCCCTTCTGCAACTAATGAAAAACTGTTTTTT.

The chain links TRBV28 to TRBJ2-1, with D possibly matching TRBD1 (5 bases). The CDR3 extends over 15 amino acids. Germline values: CDR1 MDHEN, CDR2 SYDVKM. The V and J ends lost 5 bases and 2 bases respectively, with 13 bases between them. Written as DNA, the CDR3 is TGTGCCAGCAGTAGGGGCCTATCTACCTACAATGAGCAGTTCTTC. Translation gives CASSRGLSTYNEQFF.

This clonotype was observed a few times. The chain couples TRBV6-1 to TRBJ1-2, with 8 bases identical to TRBD1. In germline, CDR1 is MNHNS, CDR2 SASEGT. Trimming removed 6 bases from V and 4 bases from J; junction bases left unmatched: 4. This CDR3 has 13 amino acids. The CDR3 is CASSRQGTYGYTF. DNA of the CDR3: TGTGCCAGCAGCAGACAGGGGACCTATGGCTACACCTTC.

This clonotype turned up a few times. This sequence joins TRBV4-1 and TRBJ2-2; TRBD2 is a possible D gene (5 bases). This CDR3 is 14 amino acids long. CDR1 is MGHRA, CDR2 YSYEKL, per germline. V gave up 1 base and J gave up 4 bases, with 7 bases separating them. CDR3 region: CASSQVSGTGELFF. CDR3 DNA sequence: TGCGCCAGCAGCCAAGTGAGCGGCACCGGGGAGCTGTTTTTT.

The V and J genes are TRBV3-1 and TRBJ2-3; D call uncertain. This CDR3 comprises 15 residues. Deletions cut 4 bases from V and 1 base from J, with 12 bases between. Germline values: CDR1 LGHDT, CDR2 YNNKEL (reference sequence). CDR3 amino acids: CASSPSWARTDTQYF. CDR3 coding DNA: TGTGCCAGCAGCCCTAGTTGGGCTCGCACAGATACGCAGTATTTT.

V is TRBV25-1 and J is TRBJ2-7; 9 bases agree with TRBD1. The CDR3 has 14 residues. CDR1 MGHDK and CDR2 SYGVNS come from the germline V gene. V lost 6 bases and J lost 7; bases outside the gene matches: 10. The CDR3 DNA sequence: TGTGCCAGCAGCCGTACCGGGACAGGGCGGGAGCAGTACTTC. This sequence encodes CASSRTGTGREQYF.

The CDR3: CASSEPGQGNEQFF. The CDR3, as DNA: TGTGCCAGCAGTGAACCGGGACAGGGCAATGAGCAGTTCTTC. The J gene is TRBJ2-1, the V gene TRBV6-4; TRBD1 matches at 9 bases. Germline CDR1 and CDR2: MRHNA and SNTAGT. The CDR3 extends over 14 amino acids. Trimming cost V 3 bases and J 6 bases; bases outside gene matches: 3.

The table lists this clonotype with a few counts. V and J are TRBV7-2 and TRBJ2-1; D possibly matches TRBD1 or TRBD2 (5 bases each). With 5 bases removed from V and 8 bases from J, the gap between germline ends came to 16 bases. Germline lookup yields CDR1 SGHTA and CDR2 FQGNSA. The CDR3 has 14 amino acids. The CDR3 coding sequence is TGTGCCAGCAGCAGGGGAAGAAGTAGCGATGAGCAGTTCTTC. Translation gives CASSRGRSSDEQFF.

This clonotype came up a few times. The V gene is TRBV5-1, the J gene TRBJ1-3; no clear D gene. V lost 0 bases and J 4 bases, leaving 14 bases between the germline ends. The germline gives CDR1 SGHRS, CDR2 YFSETQ. This CDR3 spans 16 amino acids. The CDR3, as DNA: TGCGCCAGCAGCTTGGACGAGCTGGGGTTGGGAAACACCATATATTTT. This codes for CASSLDELGLGNTIYF.

This sequence joins TRBV28 and TRBJ1-5; D unresolved. Germline V gives CDR1 MDHEN, CDR2 SYDVKM. The CDR3 is 14 amino acids. The V and J ends lost 6 bases and 4 bases respectively, with 13 bases between them. The CDR3: CASSSTSGNQPQHF. As DNA, the CDR3 is TGTGCCAGCAGCTCCACTTCGGGGAATCAGCCCCAGCATTTT.

The V gene is TRBV24-1, the J gene TRBJ2-2; possible D gene TRBD1, 6 bases. CDR1 is KGHDR, CDR2 SFDVKD, per germline. The V and J ends lost 6 bases and 4 bases respectively, with 8 bases between them. The CDR3 covers 13 residues. The CDR3 protein is CATSTGSTGELFF. CDR3 sequence (DNA): TGTGCCACCAGTACAGGGAGCACCGGGGAGCTGTTTTTT.

This clonotype was counted at least ten times. The CDR3, as DNA: TGCAGCGTATTAGGGACCCCGGGGGCTTTCTTT. Its translation is CSVLGTPGAFF. The chain has TRBV29-1 and TRBJ1-1; possibly TRBD1 for D (5 bases). This CDR3 comprises 11 residues. In germline, CDR1 is SQVTM, CDR2 ANQGSEA. The V and J ends lost 6 bases and 11 bases respectively, with 16 bases between them.

In DNA, the CDR3 is TGCGCCAGCAGCTTGACTAGCCAGGCAGGGACCCAGTACTTC. Encoded protein: CASSLTSQAGTQYF. The chain joins TRBV5-1 to TRBJ2-5; tentative D call: TRBD2 (6 bases). The germline CDR1 and CDR2 sequences are SGHRS and YFSETQ. The V end lost 1 base, the J end lost 7 bases, and 14 bases lay between the germline ends. There are 14 residues in the CDR3.

The chain uses TRBV5-6 and TRBJ2-5; 7 nucleotides align to TRBD2. Germline V gives CDR1 SGHDT, CDR2 YYEEEE. J was trimmed by 2 bases and V by 4 bases; bases with no gene match: 2. The CDR3 loop spans 13 amino acids. CDR3: CASSKGLQETQYF. CDR3 coding DNA: TGTGCCAGCAGCAAGGGACTACAAGAGACCCAGTACTTC.

The J gene is TRBJ2-1, the V gene TRBV5-1; D possibly corresponds to TRBD2 (5 bases). Trimming cost V 7 bases and J 9 bases, with 23 bases left between them. Germline assignment: CDR1 SGHRS and CDR2 YFSETQ. This CDR3 contains 15 residues. The CDR3 protein is CASGGIGQPTAEQFF. The CDR3 DNA reads as TGCGCCAGCGGAGGAATCGGCCAACCTACCGCTGAGCAGTTCTTC. The whole variable domain, remainder taken from reference TRBV5-1 and TRBJ2-1, is KAGVTQTPRYLIKTRGQQVTLSCSPISGHRSVSWYQQTPGQGLQFLFEYFSETQRNKGNFPGRFSGRQFSNSRSEMNVSTLELGDSALYLCASGGIGQPTAEQFFGPGTRLTVL.

In this sample, this clonotype turned up many times. J is TRBJ1-3 and V is TRBV20-1, with D perhaps TRBD1 (6 bases). This CDR3 region has 11 residues. Germline V gene sequence: CDR1 DFQATT, CDR2 SNEGSKA (reference sequence). Deletions cut 7 bases from V and 4 bases from J, with 8 bases between. The CDR3 spells CSGGLGNTIYF. For the CDR3, the DNA is TGCAGTGGGGGGCTCGGAAACACCATATATTTT.

This clonotype was seen many times. This chain uses TRBV5-1 with TRBJ2-1; 14 bases are shared with TRBD2. Germline assignment: CDR1 SGHRS and CDR2 YFSETQ. With 4 bases clipped from V and 5 bases from J, the junction kept 5 bases outside the gene matches. CDR3 length: 16 amino acids. The DNA for the CDR3 is TGCGCCAGCAGCGTGACTAGCGGGAGGGTCGACAATGAGCAGTTCTTC. This encodes CASSVTSGRVDNEQFF. Filled out from reference TRBV5-1 and TRBJ2-1, the complete variable domain reads KAGVTQTPRYLIKTRGQQVTLSCSPISGHRSVSWYQQTPGQGLQFLFEYFSETQRNKGNFPGRFSGRQFSNSRSEMNVSTLELGDSALYLCASSVTSGRVDNEQFFGPGTRLTVL.

J is TRBJ2-3 and V is TRBV20-1; 9 positions agree with TRBD2. Per germline, CDR1 DFQATT and CDR2 SNEGSKA (reference sequence). The length of the CDR3 is 14 residues. Trimming cost V 5 bases and J 4 bases; bases outside gene matches: 7. CDR3 nucleotides: TGCAGTGCTGTAGCGGGGGCAGAGGCAGATACGCAGTATTTT. It specifies CSAVAGAEADTQYF.

This clonotype was counted a few times. The chain recombines TRBV11-2 with TRBJ2-5, with D perhaps TRBD2 (5 bases). The germline V gene has CDR1 SGHAT and CDR2 FQNNGV. The CDR3 is 13 residues long. Trimming cost V 3 bases and J 1 base, with 6 bases left between them. The CDR3 is CASSFGIQETQYF. The CDR3 nucleotides are TGTGCCAGCAGCTTCGGGATCCAAGAGACCCAGTACTTC.

The sample holds one count of this clonotype. The J gene is TRBJ2-4, the V gene TRBV18; 10 bases match TRBD2. Losses at the gene ends were 5 bases for V and 11 bases for J; bases not matched to a gene: 3. Germline V gene data show CDR1 as KGHSH and CDR2 as LQKENI. This CDR3 is built from 12 residues. The DNA of the CDR3 is TGTGCCAGCTCAAGGCTAGCGGGAGTTCAGTACTTC. It is translated as CASSRLAGVQYF.

V usage is TRBV29-1 and J usage is TRBJ1-1; 9 bases are a match to TRBD1. This CDR3 region has 14 residues. V was pared by 7 bases and J by 1 base, with 7 bases of the junction left unmatched. The germline V gene has CDR1 SQVTM and CDR2 ANQGSEA. CDR3 residues: CSGRPGQGNTEAFF. The CDR3 region has the DNA TGCAGCGGTCGCCCGGGACAGGGGAACACTGAAGCTTTCTTT.